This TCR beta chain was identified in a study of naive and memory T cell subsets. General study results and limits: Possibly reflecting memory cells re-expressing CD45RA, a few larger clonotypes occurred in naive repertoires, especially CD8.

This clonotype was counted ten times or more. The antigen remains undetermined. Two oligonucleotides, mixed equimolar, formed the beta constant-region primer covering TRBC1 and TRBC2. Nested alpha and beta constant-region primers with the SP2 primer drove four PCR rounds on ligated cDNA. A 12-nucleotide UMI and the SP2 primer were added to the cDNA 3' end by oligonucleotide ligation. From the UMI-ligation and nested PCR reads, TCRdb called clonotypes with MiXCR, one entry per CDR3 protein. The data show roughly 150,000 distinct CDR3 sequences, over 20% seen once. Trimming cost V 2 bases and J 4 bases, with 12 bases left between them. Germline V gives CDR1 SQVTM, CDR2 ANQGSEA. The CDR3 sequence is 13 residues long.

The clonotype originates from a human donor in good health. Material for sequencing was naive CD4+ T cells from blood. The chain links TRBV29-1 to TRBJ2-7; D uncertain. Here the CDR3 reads CSVEFALGYEQYF. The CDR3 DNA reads TGCAGCGTTGAATTCGCATTGGGATACGAGCAGTACTTC.